One sample yielded the 27 T cell receptor beta chains listed below, sequenced in a study of blood T cell repertoires in COVID-19. Method: immunoSEQ multiplex PCR; TCRdb's copy keeps in-frame clones and lacks some. The data contain tens of thousands of clones, approximately 80% of them singletons. The sample comprised peripheral blood. These receptors were taken from a man in his sixties or seventies with acute or convalescent COVID-19.

The gene calls are TRBV6-5 and TRBJ2-3; TRBD1 matches at 8 bases. This CDR3 is 15 amino acids long. CDR1 is MNHEY, CDR2 SVGAGI, per germline. Unmatched junction bases numbered 4, after V lost 4 bases and J lost 1 base. Here the CDR3 reads CASSSPGQGTDTQYF. The CDR3 coding sequence is TGTGCCAGCAGTTCGCCGGGACAGGGCACAGATACGCAGTATTTT.

V and J are TRBV5-4 and TRBJ2-2; 9 positions agree with TRBD1. This CDR3 is built from 15 residues. V gave up 4 bases and J gave up 8 bases; unmatched junction bases: 9. The germline CDR1 and CDR2 sequences are SGHNT and YYREEE (reference sequence). CDR3: CASSPWIQGAGELFF. For the CDR3, the DNA is TGTGCCAGCAGCCCTTGGATACAGGGGGCGGGGGAGCTGTTTTTT.

The rearrangement joins TRBV6-1 to TRBJ2-1, with D perhaps TRBD2 (6 bases). Germline V gene lookup returns CDR1 MNHNS and CDR2 SASEGT. The CDR3 is made up of 13 amino acids. V lost 1 base, J lost 12 bases, and 13 bases lay in between. In DNA, the CDR3 is TGTGCCAGCAGTGAAGTAGGAGGGCATGGGCAGTTCTTC. This sequence encodes CASSEVGGHGQFF.

About this clone itself: Sequence at one end of the junction differs from germline and may be a read error. This chain connects TRBV28 to TRBJ1-4; D might be TRBD1 (6 bases). The CDR3 runs 13 residues. Germline loops: CDR1 MDHEN, CDR2 SYDVKM. The CDR3 loop is CASSLKGGPMALF. In DNA, the CDR3 is TGTGCCAGCAGTCTCAAGGGGGGGCCCATGGCTTTATTT.

The DNA of the CDR3 is TGTGCCAGCTCACCCCCTAGCGAAGATACGCAGTATTTT. Its protein product is CASSPPSEDTQYF. V usage is TRBV18 and J usage is TRBJ2-3; a weak D match, TRBD2 (6 bases). In germline, CDR1 is KGHSH, CDR2 LQKENI. V shed 3 bases and J shed 5 bases, with 9 bases lying between them. The CDR3 consists of 13 residues.

The chain joins TRBV6-2 or TRBV6-3 to TRBJ1-2; D call uncertain. Germline loops: CDR1 MNHEY, CDR2 SVGEGT. V lost 6 bases and J lost 6, with 8 bases in between. The CDR3 loop spans 11 amino acids. This CDR3 reads CASSPLHGYTF. CDR3 DNA sequence: TGTGCCAGCAGCCCTCTTCATGGCTACACCTTC.

The chain combines TRBV6-5 with TRBJ2-3, with 7 bases identical to TRBD2. The germline V gene encodes CDR1 MNHEY and CDR2 SVGAGI. The CDR3 runs to 16 residues. The V gene end was trimmed by 2 bases and the J gene end by 2 bases; junction bases not matched to a gene: 7. In DNA form, the CDR3 reads TGTGCCAGCAGTTACCAAGGCGGGGGATACACAGATACGCAGTATTTT. Translation gives CASSYQGGGYTDTQYF.

This sequence joins TRBV18 and TRBJ1-1; maybe TRBD1 (5 bases). V gave up 6 bases and J gave up 7 bases, with 18 bases separating them. This CDR3 is built from 14 residues. Germline V gene data show CDR1 as KGHSH and CDR2 as LQKENI. CDR3: CASSRSGTGIEAFF. CDR3 DNA sequence: TGTGCCAGCTCCCGCTCGGGCACAGGTATTGAAGCTTTCTTT.

The chain is built from TRBV28 and TRBJ2-7, with D tentatively TRBD1 (6 bases). V shed 5 bases and J shed 0 bases, with 17 bases lying between them. This CDR3 has 16 residues. From germline, CDR1 is MDHEN and CDR2 SYDVKM. In DNA form, the CDR3 reads TGTGCCAGCAGTCCCCCTGGGACATATAGCTCCTACGAGCAGTACTTC. The encoded protein is CASSPPGTYSSYEQYF.

The rearrangement uses TRBV15 and TRBJ2-3, with D perhaps matching TRBD1 (5 bases). V lost 3 bases to trimming and J lost 0 bases, with 13 bases between them. Looked up from germline, CDR1 is LNHNV and CDR2 is YYDKDF (reference sequence). This CDR3 is built from 16 residues. This chain's CDR3 is CATSRQTDPSTDTQYF. CDR3 coding DNA: TGTGCCACCAGCAGGCAGACAGACCCTAGCACAGATACGCAGTATTTT. The variable domain in full, with the rest retrieved from reference TRBV15 and TRBJ2-3, is DAMVIQNPRYQVTQFGKPVTLSCSQTLNHNVMYWYQQKSSQAPKLLFHYYDKDFNNEADTPDNFQSRRPNTSFCFLDIRSPGLGDTAMYLCATSRQTDPSTDTQYFGPGTRLTVL.

The rearrangement links TRBV6-6 to TRBJ2-1, with 9 bases lining up with TRBD2. Germline CDR1 MNHNY, CDR2 SVGAGI (reference sequence). The CDR3 is 16 amino acids. Trimming removed 6 bases from V and 7 bases from J; junction bases left unmatched: 13. The CDR3 region is CASRPRGGAISNEQFF. CDR3 coding DNA: TGTGCCAGCAGGCCTCGCGGGGGGGCCATATCTAATGAGCAGTTCTTC.

V and J are TRBV5-1 and TRBJ2-5; 10 bases align to TRBD1. Trimming cost V 5 bases and J 5 bases; bases outside gene matches: 6. CDR3 length: 14 amino acids. Germline-derived CDR1 and CDR2 are SGHRS and YFSETQ. The CDR3 region is CASRRVTGGETQYF. DNA of the CDR3: TGCGCCAGCAGAAGAGTGACAGGGGGCGAGACCCAGTACTTC.

V gene TRBV6-1 combines with J gene TRBJ1-2, with D maybe TRBD1 (5 bases). The CDR3 has 16 residues. Germline assignment: CDR1 MNHNS and CDR2 SASEGT. V shed 0 bases and J shed 4 bases, with 15 bases lying between them. Written as DNA, the CDR3 is TGTGCCAGCAGTGAAGCGTTCACAGGTCAAGTCTATGGCTACACCTTC. It codes for CASSEAFTGQVYGYTF.

This rearrangement joins TRBV19 to TRBJ2-5; 9 bases line up with TRBD2. CDR1 and CDR2 (germline): LNHDA, SQIVND (reference sequence). Trimming cost V 11 bases and J 2 bases; bases outside gene matches: 9. The CDR3 runs to 14 residues. CDR3 protein: CAPRVAGAQETQYF. The DNA of the CDR3 is TGTGCCCCCAGGGTAGCGGGGGCTCAAGAGACCCAGTACTTC.

The chain uses TRBV28 and TRBJ2-7; 7 bases are shared with TRBD1. The J segment lost 2 bases and the V segment lost 3 bases, leaving 1 base of the junction unmatched. There are 13 residues in the CDR3. Germline CDR1 is MDHEN and CDR2 is SYDVKM. The chain's CDR3 is CASSLGQPYEQYF. The DNA of the CDR3 is TGTGCCAGCAGTTTGGGACAGCCCTACGAGCAGTACTTC. Full variable domain (outside the CDR3, taken from reference TRBV28 and TRBJ2-7): DVKVTQSSRYLVKRTGEKVFLECVQDMDHENMFWYRQDPGLGLRLIYFSYDVKMKEKGDIPEGYSVSREKKERFSLILESASTNQTSMYLCASSLGQPYEQYFGPGTRLTVT.

This clone showed up just once. The rearrangement joins TRBV20-1 to TRBJ2-7; D might be TRBD1 (6 bases). The CDR3 runs to 14 residues. Germline CDR1 reads DFQATT; CDR2 reads SNEGSKA (reference sequence). The V end was cut by 3 bases, the J end by 3 bases, with 15 bases between. CDR3 DNA: TGCAGTGCTAGTCATGGGACACCCAACTACGAGCAGTACTTC. Translation gives CSASHGTPNYEQYF.

The chain carries TRBV3-1 (or the pseudogene TRBV3-2) and TRBJ1-6; TRBD1 might be the D (6 bases). The CDR3 is 13 residues long. The germline V gene has CDR1 LGHDT and CDR2 YNNKEL (reference sequence). The germline V and J ends were trimmed by 5 bases and 7 bases, with 9 bases remaining between them. The CDR3 sequence is CASSRGGNSPLHF. DNA of the CDR3: TGTGCCAGCAGCAGGGGGGGAAATTCACCCCTCCACTTT.

CDR3 residues: CASSLSLLGLADTQYF. In nucleotides, the CDR3 is TGCGCCAGCAGCTTATCTTTGCTGGGGCTGGCAGATACGCAGTATTTT. This chain connects TRBV5-1 to TRBJ2-3, with D possibly being TRBD1 (5 bases). The germline gives CDR1 SGHRS, CDR2 YFSETQ. The CDR3 is made up of 16 amino acids. V was cut by 2 bases and J by 4 bases, with 17 bases left in between.

This clone was seen once. This chain connects TRBV5-1 to TRBJ2-3; 11 nucleotides align to TRBD2. The J segment lost 0 bases and the V segment lost 4 bases, leaving 10 bases of the junction unmatched. This CDR3 comprises 18 residues. CDR1 is SGHRS, CDR2 YFSETQ, per germline. The CDR3 region has the DNA TGCGCCAGCAGCGCCGGAACCCTAGCGGGGGGCAGCACAGATACGCAGTATTTT. Amino acids: CASSAGTLAGGSTDTQYF.

The chain joins TRBV5-1 to TRBJ2-3; 7 bases align to TRBD1. The V and J ends lost 0 bases and 2 bases, in that order; junction bases with no gene match: 6. The CDR3 extends over 16 amino acids. CDR1 and CDR2 (germline): SGHRS, YFSETQ. The CDR3 bases are TGCGCCAGCAGCTTGGGACAGGGCTATGACACAGATACGCAGTATTTT. Protein sequence: CASSLGQGYDTDTQYF.

This sequence joins TRBV2 and TRBJ1-5; D remains unclear. Looked up from germline, CDR1 is SNHLY and CDR2 is FYNNEI. The CDR3 covers 14 residues. V was shortened by 2 bases and J by 1 base, with 6 bases between the two germline ends. The chain's CDR3 is CASSELLSNQPQHF. DNA of the CDR3: TGTGCCAGCAGTGAACTTCTAAGCAATCAGCCCCAGCATTTT.

V usage is TRBV2 and J usage is TRBJ2-1; no firm D call. CDR3 length: 15 amino acids. Germline V lookup: CDR1 SNHLY, CDR2 FYNNEI. V gave up 8 bases and J gave up 6 bases, with 20 bases separating them. The CDR3 coding sequence is TGTGCCAGCGAGTGGCGCGTCTATGGCGGCAATGAGCAGTTCTTC. It translates to CASEWRVYGGNEQFF.

The CDR3 sequence: CASSPGSNQPQHF. The CDR3 nucleotides are TGCGCCAGCAGCCCGGGGAGCAATCAGCCCCAGCATTTT. This chain uses TRBV5-1 with TRBJ1-5, with D unclear. CDR3 length: 13 residues. Between the trimmed V and J ends, which lost 4 bases and 1 base, there was a span of 6 bases. The germline gives CDR1 SGHRS, CDR2 YFSETQ.

This clone has a handful of counts. The rearrangement joins TRBV5-1 to TRBJ2-7, with 7 bases lining up with TRBD1. The CDR3 spans 16 residues. Trimming at V came to 2 bases and at J to 3 bases, leaving 11 bases not matched to a gene. Germline V lookup: CDR1 SGHRS, CDR2 YFSETQ. CDR3 in amino acids: CASSLATGTVDYEQYF. The CDR3 DNA sequence: TGCGCCAGCAGCTTAGCTACCGGGACAGTTGACTACGAGCAGTACTTC. Full variable domain (missing parts from reference TRBV5-1 and TRBJ2-7): KAGVTQTPRYLIKTRGQQVTLSCSPISGHRSVSWYQQTPGQGLQFLFEYFSETQRNKGNFPGRFSGRQFSNSRSEMNVSTLELGDSALYLCASSLATGTVDYEQYFGPGTRLTVT.

The V call is TRBV7-9, the J call TRBJ2-1, with TRBD2 as a possible D gene (6 bases). The CDR3 is made up of 14 amino acids. In germline, CDR1 is SEHNR, CDR2 FQNEAQ (reference sequence). Trimming took 4 bases from V and 1 from J, leaving 8 bases between them. The CDR3 DNA follows: TGTGCCAGCAGCTGGGGGGTATCCTACAATGAGCAGTTCTTC. Translation gives CASSWGVSYNEQFF.

V is TRBV10-2 and J is TRBJ2-1; the match to TRBD1 covers 9 bases. The CDR3 is 17 amino acids. The ends lost 3 bases at V and 3 bases at J; junction bases unmatched: 9. Germline V lookup: CDR1 WSHSY, CDR2 SAAADI. CDR3 DNA sequence: TGCGCCAGCAGTGACCTTCCCGGGACAGGGTACTACAATGAGCAGTTCTTC. Translation gives CASSDLPGTGYYNEQFF.

The rearrangement uses TRBV5-1 and TRBJ2-3; a possible D gene is TRBD1 (5 bases). This CDR3 is 14 amino acids long. From germline, CDR1 is SGHRS and CDR2 YFSETQ. V was cut by 4 bases and J by 4 bases, with 13 bases left in between. As DNA, the CDR3 is TGCGCCAGCAGCCAGGAATTCAGGGCAGATACGCAGTATTTT. Translating gives CASSQEFRADTQYF.